A selection of T cell receptor beta chains follows, all from one sample in a study of CD8 T cells in ankylosing spondylitis. One entry per CDR3 protein, called by TCRdb with MiXCR from the 5' RACE reads. The sample includes around 300,000 distinct CDR3 sequences, roughly 14% of them seen just once. The sequencing input was blood, either unsorted or a sorted T cell fraction (not recorded which). The receptors come from a male donor with ankylosing spondylitis or in good health (not recorded which). CDR3s include the opening cysteine and the closing phenylalanine or tryptophan. Fields, in order: CDR3 length, D gene, V gene, clone size, J gene, CDR3 protein, CDR3 DNA. D genes are given only for firm matches. Size is stated for part of the rows, as once, few or many counts, or as a class when the clone is expanded.

length: 16; D: .; V: TRBV20-1; size: few; J: TRBJ2-1; CDR3: CSARDLGGSSYNEQFF; DNA: TGCAGTGCTAGAGATTTAGGGGGGTCCTCCTACAATGAGCAGTTCTTC
length: 15; D: .; V: TRBV7-9; size: few; J: TRBJ1-1; CDR3: CASSFRGYEDTEAFF; DNA: TGTGCCAGCAGCTTCAGGGGATATGAGGACACTGAAGCTTTCTTT
length: 14; D: .; V: TRBV7-9; size: .; J: TRBJ2-1; CDR3: CASSLSLAWNEQFF; DNA: TGTGCCAGCAGCCTAAGCCTAGCGTGGAATGAGCAGTTCTTC
length: 13; D: .; V: TRBV3-1; size: few; J: TRBJ2-1; CDR3: CASSQDGYNEQFF; DNA: TGTGCCAGCAGCCAAGATGGGTACAATGAGCAGTTCTTC
length: 16; D: TRBD2; V: TRBV7-8; size: many; J: TRBJ2-1; CDR3: CASSFNPWTSSDEQFF; DNA: TGTGCCAGCAGCTTTAATCCTTGGACTAGTTCCGATGAGCAGTTCTTC
length: 14; D: TRBD2; V: TRBV12-3/TRBV12-4; size: .; J: TRBJ2-5; CDR3: CASTKSGGKETQYF; DNA: TGTGCCAGCACCAAAAGCGGGGGGAAAGAGACCCAGTACTTC
length: 13; D: .; V: TRBV6-2/TRBV6-3; size: few; J: TRBJ2-2; CDR3: CASRPGPTGELFF; DNA: TGTGCCAGCCGCCCCGGGCCCACCGGGGAGCTGTTTTTT
length: 12; D: .; V: TRBV5-1; size: many; J: TRBJ2-1; CDR3: CASSSIGLSQFF; DNA: TGCGCCAGCAGCTCGATCGGACTCTCGCAGTTCTTC
length: 14; D: .; V: TRBV5-1; size: many; J: TRBJ2-3; CDR3: CASSLSIDTDTQYF; DNA: TGCGCCAGCAGCTTGAGCATAGACACAGATACGCAGTATTTT
length: 12; D: .; V: TRBV10-3; size: many; J: TRBJ2-1; CDR3: CAISSSGDEQFF; DNA: TGTGCCATCAGTAGTAGCGGCGATGAGCAGTTCTTC
length: 16; D: .; V: TRBV18; size: many; J: TRBJ2-2; CDR3: CASSPRPGLGTGELFF; DNA: TGTGCCAGCTCACCGAGGCCAGGGCTGGGCACCGGGGAGCTGTTTTTT
length: 13; D: .; V: TRBV6-6; size: .; J: TRBJ1-2; CDR3: CASSPGTVGGYTF; DNA: TGTGCCAGCAGTCCCGGGACGGTGGGAGGCTACACCTTC
length: 17; D: TRBD2; V: TRBV4-1; size: few; J: TRBJ2-1; CDR3: CASSQEGRAGGRSEQFF; DNA: TGCGCCAGCAGCCAAGAAGGTAGAGCGGGAGGGAGGAGTGAGCAGTTCTTC
length: 15; D: .; V: TRBV3-1; size: .; J: TRBJ1-4; CDR3: CASSFRRRQNEKLFF; DNA: TGTGCCAGCAGCTTCCGCCGTCGTCAAAATGAAAAACTGTTTTTT
length: 18; D: TRBD2; V: TRBV6-5; size: .; J: TRBJ2-7; CDR3: CASSYHGGLAGGPNEQYF; DNA: TGTGCCAGCAGTTACCACGGAGGGTTAGCGGGAGGGCCAAACGAGCAGTACTTC
length: 15; D: TRBD1; V: TRBV6-5; size: few; J: TRBJ1-6; CDR3: CASSYSIQGATPLHF; DNA: TGTGCCAGCAGTTACTCGATCCAGGGGGCTACACCCCTCCACTTT
length: 14; D: .; V: TRBV10-3; size: few; J: TRBJ2-2; CDR3: CAISTVSNTGELFF; DNA: TGTGCCATCTCGACCGTTTCGAACACCGGGGAGCTGTTTTTT
length: 14; D: TRBD1; V: TRBV12-5; size: many; J: TRBJ2-1; CDR3: CASVPGQFNNEQFF; DNA: TGTGCTAGTGTTCCGGGACAGTTCAACAATGAGCAGTTCTTC
length: 16; D: TRBD2; V: TRBV20-1; size: few; J: TRBJ2-3; CDR3: CSATLPQRGGADTQYF; DNA: TGCAGTGCTACACTACCCCAGCGGGGGGGGGCAGATACGCAGTATTTT
length: 13; D: .; V: TRBV11-3; size: few; J: TRBJ2-1; CDR3: CASSLGGFNEQFF; DNA: TGTGCCAGCAGCTTAGGGGGCTTCAATGAGCAGTTCTTC
length: 12; D: TRBD2; V: TRBV29-1; size: .; J: TRBJ2-1; CDR3: CSAGLARNEQSF; DNA: TGCAGCGCAGGACTAGCGAGGAATGAGCAGTCCTTC
length: 15; D: .; V: TRBV11-2; size: .; J: TRBJ1-1; CDR3: CASSLEGGPNTEAFF; DNA: TGTGCCAGCAGCTTAGAGGGGGGCCCGAACACTGAAGCTTTCTTT